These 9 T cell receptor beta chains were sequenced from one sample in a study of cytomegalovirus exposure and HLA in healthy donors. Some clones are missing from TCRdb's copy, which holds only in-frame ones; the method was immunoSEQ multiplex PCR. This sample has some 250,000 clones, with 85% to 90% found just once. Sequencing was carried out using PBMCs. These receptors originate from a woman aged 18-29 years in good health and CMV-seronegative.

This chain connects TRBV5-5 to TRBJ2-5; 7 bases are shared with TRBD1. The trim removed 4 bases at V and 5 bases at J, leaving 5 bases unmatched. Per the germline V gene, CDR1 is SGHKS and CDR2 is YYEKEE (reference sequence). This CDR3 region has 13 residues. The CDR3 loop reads CASSAGGTETQYF. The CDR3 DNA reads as TGTGCCAGCAGCGCAGGGGGAACGGAGACCCAGTACTTC.

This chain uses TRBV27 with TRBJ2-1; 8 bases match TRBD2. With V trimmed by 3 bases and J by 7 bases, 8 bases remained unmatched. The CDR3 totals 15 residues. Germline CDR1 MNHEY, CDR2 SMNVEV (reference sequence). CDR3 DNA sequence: TGTGCCAGCAGTTTGAACGGGGGGGCCCGAAATGAGCAGTTCTTC. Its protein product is CASSLNGGARNEQFF.

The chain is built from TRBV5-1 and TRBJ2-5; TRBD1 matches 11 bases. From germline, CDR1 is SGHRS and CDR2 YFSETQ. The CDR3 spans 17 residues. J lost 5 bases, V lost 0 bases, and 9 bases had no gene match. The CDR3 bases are TGCGCCAGCAGCTTGGGCCTCGGGACAGGGGGTGTCGAGACCCAGTACTTC. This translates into CASSLGLGTGGVETQYF.

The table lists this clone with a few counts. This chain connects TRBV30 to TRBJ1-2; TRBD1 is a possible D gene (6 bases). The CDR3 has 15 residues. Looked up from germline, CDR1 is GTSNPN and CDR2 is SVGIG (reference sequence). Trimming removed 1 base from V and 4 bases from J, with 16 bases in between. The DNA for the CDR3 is TGTGCCTGGAGTGGGGCCCCACAGGGTCCCTATGGCTACACCTTC. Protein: CAWSGAPQGPYGYTF. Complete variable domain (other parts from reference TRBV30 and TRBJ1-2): SQTIHQWPATLVQPVGSPLSLECTVEGTSNPNLYWYRQAAGRGLQLLFYSVGIGQISSEVPQNLSASRPQDRQFILSSKKLLLSDSGFYLCAWSGAPQGPYGYTFGSGTRLTVV.

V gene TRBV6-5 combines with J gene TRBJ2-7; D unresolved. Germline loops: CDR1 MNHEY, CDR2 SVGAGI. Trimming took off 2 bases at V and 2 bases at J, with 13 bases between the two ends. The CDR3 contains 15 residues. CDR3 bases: TGTGCCAGCAGTTACAGCTCTAATTGGGCCTACGAGCAGTACGTC. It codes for CASSYSSNWAYEQYV.

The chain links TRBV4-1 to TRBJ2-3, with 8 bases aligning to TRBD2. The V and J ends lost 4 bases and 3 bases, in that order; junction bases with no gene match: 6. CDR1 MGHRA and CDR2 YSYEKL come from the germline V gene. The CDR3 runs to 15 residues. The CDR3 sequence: CASSPRTSNTDTQYF. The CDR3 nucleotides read TGCGCCAGCAGCCCCCGGACTAGCAATACAGATACGCAGTATTTT.

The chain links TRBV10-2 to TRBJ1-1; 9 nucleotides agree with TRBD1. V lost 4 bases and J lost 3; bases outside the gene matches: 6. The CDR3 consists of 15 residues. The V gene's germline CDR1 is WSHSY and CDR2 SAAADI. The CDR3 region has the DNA TGCGCCAGCAGTGCCTTCGGGGACAGGGACACTGAAGCTTTCTTT. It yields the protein CASSAFGDRDTEAFF.

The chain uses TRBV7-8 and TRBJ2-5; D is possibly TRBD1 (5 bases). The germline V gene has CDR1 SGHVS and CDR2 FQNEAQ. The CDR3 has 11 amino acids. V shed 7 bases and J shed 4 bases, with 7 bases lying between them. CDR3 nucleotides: TGTGCCAGCACTAGGGGAGAGACCCAGTACTTC. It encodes CASTRGETQYF.

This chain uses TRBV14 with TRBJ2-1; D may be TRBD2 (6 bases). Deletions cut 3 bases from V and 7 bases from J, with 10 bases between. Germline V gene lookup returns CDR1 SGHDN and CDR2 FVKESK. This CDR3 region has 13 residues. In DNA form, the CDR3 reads TGTGCCAGCAGCCAGGTGGGAGGAAATGAGCAGTTCTTC. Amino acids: CASSQVGGNEQFF. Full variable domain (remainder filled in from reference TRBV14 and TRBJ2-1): EAGVTQFPSHSVIEKGQTVTLRCDPISGHDNLYWYRRVMGKEIKFLLHFVKESKQDESGMPNNRFLAERTGGTYSTLKVQPAELEDSGVYFCASSQVGGNEQFFGPGTRLTVL.